Reported below is one TCR beta chain. In assigning cohorts, the study relied on participant-reported clinical history. The sample comes from a study of blood T cell repertoires in COVID-19. For the study at large: T cells, B-cell-depleted T cells, or PBMCs supplied cDNA or gDNA.

The authors' processing: How many nucleated cells were present was estimated from reference gene primer amplification. Measured with immunoSEQ multiplex PCR; TCRdb has only the in-frame clones, and not every one. The V and J calls and clone size come from that table; D and trimming were worked out from the DNA. Here the sample spans about 140,000 clones, under 90% being singletons. This CDR3 spans 16 amino acids. The germline V gene encodes CDR1 SGHTA and CDR2 FQGNSA. The V end was cut by 3 bases, the J end by 0 bases, with 15 bases between. The clonotype originates from a woman between 18 and 29 years old who had been exposed to COVID-19. Sequenced sample: PBMCs or T cells enriched from blood (not recorded which). The chain recombines TRBV7-2 with TRBJ2-7; possible D gene TRBD2, 6 bases. This CDR3 reads CASSFVQMGGSYEQYF. CDR3 DNA: TGTGCCAGCAGCTTTGTACAAATGGGGGGCTCCTACGAGCAGTACTTC.